These T cell receptor beta chains were read from a single sample in a study of blood T cells in healthy people across ages. TCRdb itself ran the 5' RACE reads through MiXCR, one entry per CDR3 protein. Of more than 1.4 million distinct CDR3 sequences listed, approximately 38% were seen once; the top ten hold roughly 7.9%. The sample comprised blood. The receptors here all came from a woman in her late teens or twenties in good health. CDR3s include the opening cysteine and the closing phenylalanine or tryptophan. D genes are given only for firm matches. For some rows the clone size is stated as once, few or many, or as a class when expanded; others skip it.

V gene	J gene	D gene	CDR3 length	clone size	CDR3 protein	CDR3 DNA
TRBV18	TRBJ2-7	TRBD2	17	few	CASSPPELGAGEGEQYF	TGTGCCAGCTCACCACCGGAGTTAGGAGCGGGAGAGGGCGAGCAGTACTTC
TRBV29-1	TRBJ2-1	-	11	-	CSAGFGNEQFF	TGCAGCGCAGGGTTTGGCAATGAGCAGTTCTTC
TRBV5-1	TRBJ1-1	-	14	-	CASSAPGRVTEAFF	TGCGCCAGCAGCGCCCCCGGGCGGGTGACTGAAGCTTTCTTT
TRBV29-1	TRBJ1-5	-	13	once	CSVEGGDGQPQHF	TGCAGCGTTGAAGGGGGGGATGGTCAGCCCCAGCATTTT
TRBV4-1	TRBJ1-1	-	17	-	CASSHGGVTWLNTEAFF	TGCGCCAGCAGCCACGGCGGTGTTACATGGCTGAACACTGAAGCTTTCTTT
TRBV6-6	TRBJ1-4	-	12	few	CAAADPNEKLFF	TGTGCCGCTGCAGATCCAAATGAAAAACTGTTTTTT
TRBV10-3	TRBJ2-7	TRBD1	18	-	CAISVTQTVGQGSYEQYF	TGTGCCATCAGTGTTACCCAGACAGTGGGACAGGGCTCCTACGAGCAGTACTTC
TRBV10-3	TRBJ1-2	-	13	few	CAISERTDYGYTF	TGTGCCATCAGTGAGAGAACAGACTATGGCTACACCTTC
TRBV20-1	TRBJ2-5	TRBD1	13	-	CSARGQIYNEQYF	TGCAGTGCCCGGGGACAGATTTACAATGAGCAGTACTTC
TRBV18	TRBJ2-5	TRBD1	15	-	CASSPFGQGEGTQYF	TGTGCCAGCTCACCATTTGGACAGGGAGAAGGGACCCAGTACTTC
TRBV18	TRBJ1-1	TRBD1	16	-	CASSPTGAGLNTEAFF	TGTGCCAGCTCGCCGACAGGGGCGGGTCTGAACACTGAAGCTTTCTTT
TRBV6-2/TRBV6-3	TRBJ1-1	-	17	few	CASSYSSVSGQGTEAFF	-
TRBV6-1	TRBJ2-7	-	14	few	CASSEIPSGYEQYF	TGTGCCAGCAGTGAAATTCCTAGTGGTTACGAGCAGTACTTC
TRBV6-5	TRBJ2-1	-	15	-	CASRNEKGVYNEQFF	TGTGCCAGCAGGAACGAGAAAGGGGTCTACAATGAGCAGTTCTTC
TRBV7-9	TRBJ2-5	TRBD2	13	-	CANSQLAVGDQYF	TGTGCCAACAGCCAACTAGCGGTCGGGGACCAGTACTTC
TRBV5-1	TRBJ1-6	-	12	few	CGRGSYNSPLHF	TGCGGACGGGGGTCCTATAATTCACCCCTCCACTTT
TRBV15	TRBJ2-7	-	13	-	CATSRGRDYEQYF	TGTGCCACCAGCAGAGGGAGGGACTACGAGCAGTACTTC
TRBV2	TRBJ2-7	TRBD2	14	once	CASSEASGSLEQYF	TGTGCCAGCAGTGAAGCTAGCGGGAGTCTCGAGCAGTACTTC
TRBV20-1	TRBJ2-3	-	15	-	CSASRIPGGTDTQYF	TGCAGTGCTAGCCGTATCCCGGGGGGCACAGATACGCAGTATTTT
TRBV27	TRBJ2-1	-	16	-	CASSLEGGRYHNEQFF	TGTGCCAGCAGCTTAGAGGGGGGAAGATATCACAATGAGCAGTTCTTC
TRBV20-1	TRBJ2-1	TRBD1	15	-	CSARSPGQGWNEQFF	TGCAGTGCTAGATCCCCCGGACAGGGCTGGAATGAGCAGTTCTTC
TRBV4-1	TRBJ2-3	TRBD2	16	-	CASSQALAGAQGTQYF	TGCGCCAGCAGCCAAGCACTAGCGGGGGCTCAGGGTACGCAGTATTTT
TRBV20-1	TRBJ2-7	-	12	-	CSAKNPSGPKYF	TGCAGTGCCAAAAACCCTTCAGGGCCCAAGTACTTC
TRBV9	TRBJ2-1	TRBD1	13	-	CASSMNRGETQFF	TGTGCCAGCAGCATGAACAGGGGAGAGACCCAGTTCTTC
TRBV3-1	TRBJ2-1	-	15	-	CASSQTHSGYNEQFF	TGTGCCAGCAGCCAAACGCATAGCGGTTACAATGAGCAGTTCTTC
TRBV9	TRBJ2-3	TRBD2	13	-	CASSNSGGDTQYF	TGTGCCAGCAGCAACTCGGGGGGGGATACGCAGTATTTT
TRBV29-1	TRBJ2-7	-	14	few	CSPCVQSSNYEQYF	TGCAGCCCGTGCGTCCAGTCCAGCAACTACGAGCAGTACTTC